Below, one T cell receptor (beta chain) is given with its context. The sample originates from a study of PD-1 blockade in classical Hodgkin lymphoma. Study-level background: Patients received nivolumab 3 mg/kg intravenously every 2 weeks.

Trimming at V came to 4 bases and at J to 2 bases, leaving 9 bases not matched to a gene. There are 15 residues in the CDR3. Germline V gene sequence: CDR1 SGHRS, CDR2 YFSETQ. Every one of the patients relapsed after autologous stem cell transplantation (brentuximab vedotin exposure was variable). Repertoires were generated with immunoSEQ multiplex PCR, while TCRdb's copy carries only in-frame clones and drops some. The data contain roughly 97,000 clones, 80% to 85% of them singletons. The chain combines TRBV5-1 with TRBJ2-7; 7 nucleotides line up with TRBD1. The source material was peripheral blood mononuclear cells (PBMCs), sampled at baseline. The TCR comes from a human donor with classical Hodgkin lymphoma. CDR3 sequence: CASSTTGSTTYEQYF. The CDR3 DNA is TGCGCCAGCAGCACGACAGGGAGTACAACCTACGAGCAGTACTTC. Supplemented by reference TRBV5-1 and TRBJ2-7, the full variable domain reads KAGVTQTPRYLIKTRGQQVTLSCSPISGHRSVSWYQQTPGQGLQFLFEYFSETQRNKGNFPGRFSGRQFSNSRSEMNVSTLELGDSALYLCASSTTGSTTYEQYFGPGTRLTVT.